The T cell receptor beta chain described here comes from a study of T-cell reconstitution after alpha-beta-depleted transplantation in children. The CDR3 consists of 14 residues. Germline lookup yields CDR1 SGHTA and CDR2 FQGTGA. V was pared by 2 bases and J by 9 bases, with 7 bases of the junction left unmatched. Whole-study findings and limits: Reportedly, only several hundred clones from non-depleted graft cells drove alpha-beta T-cell counts at about two months.

Worth noting for this clonotype: What it recognizes is unknown.

Preparing the TCRbeta library involved the use of unique molecular identifiers. MiXCR, run by TCRdb on the PCR reads, gives a single entry per CDR3 protein. The sample carries some 600,000 distinct CDR3 sequences, over 10% recorded once. Here the sequenced sample was PBMCs, mostly from graft donor cells, taken 360 days after TCRalphabeta/CD19-depleted stem cell transplant. The J gene is TRBJ2-1, the V gene TRBV7-3, with 7 bases that match TRBD2. The TCR comes from a male patient under 18 who had a stem cell transplant for acute myeloid leukemia, so the T cells may come from the graft donor. The CDR3 bases are TGTGCCAGCAGCTTAGGGGCGGGAGAGCGTGAGCAGTTCTTC. Amino acids: CASSLGAGEREQFF.